Ten or more counts support the clone carrying this TCR beta chain. The data are from a study of T cells in Graves' hyperthyroidism and ophthalmopathy. Diagnosis rested on symptoms, serum thyroxine and TRAb, thyroid ultrasound, and orbital computed tomography. Trimming removed 7 bases from V and 3 bases from J; junction bases left unmatched: 5. Germline loops: CDR1 ENHRY, CDR2 SYGVKD. The CDR3 contains 13 residues. RNA transcripts served as the template for amplifying TCR beta CDR3 regions. A set of HTBI primers served as the primers for a first-round RT-PCR of the TCR CDR3. TCRdb reprocessed the multiplex PCR reads via MiXCR and lists one record per CDR3 protein. Of about 50,000 distinct CDR3 sequences listed, roughly 50% were seen once; the top ten hold roughly an eighth.

This rearrangement joins TRBV10-3 to TRBJ1-1; 7 bases are shared with TRBD1. This receptor was identified in a woman aged 30 to 39 with Graves' ophthalmopathy. Material: blood. CDR3 amino acids: CAIKGGSYTEAFF. The CDR3 coding sequence is TGTGCCATCAAAGGGGGCTCGTACACTGAAGCTTTCTTT.